This T cell receptor (beta chain) was captured by sequencing in a study of T cell responses to AZD1222 COVID-19 vaccine. As for the study in general: Second-dose timings of about 4 or about 12 weeks were pooled.

Concerning this clone: Its target is unknown.

CDR1 and CDR2 (germline): DFQATT, SNEGSKA (reference sequence). The V gene lost 6 bases and the J gene lost 4 bases, with 9 bases spanning the gap. This CDR3 has 11 residues. The assay was immunoSEQ multiplex PCR, and TCRdb's table has in-frame clones only and misses some. Of 150,000 to 200,000 clones listed, approximately 92% were seen once; the top ten hold about 10%. Findings and limits, study-wide: Repertoires were obtained solely post-peak T cell response.

The V and J genes are TRBV20-1 and TRBJ1-2, with D hard to call. The sample in question was peripheral blood, obtained on day 0 of AZD1222 vaccination. The receptor's source is an adult in good health. The CDR3 sequence: CSAPRTYGYTF. CDR3 sequence (DNA): TGCAGTGCCCCCCGGACCTATGGCTACACCTTC.